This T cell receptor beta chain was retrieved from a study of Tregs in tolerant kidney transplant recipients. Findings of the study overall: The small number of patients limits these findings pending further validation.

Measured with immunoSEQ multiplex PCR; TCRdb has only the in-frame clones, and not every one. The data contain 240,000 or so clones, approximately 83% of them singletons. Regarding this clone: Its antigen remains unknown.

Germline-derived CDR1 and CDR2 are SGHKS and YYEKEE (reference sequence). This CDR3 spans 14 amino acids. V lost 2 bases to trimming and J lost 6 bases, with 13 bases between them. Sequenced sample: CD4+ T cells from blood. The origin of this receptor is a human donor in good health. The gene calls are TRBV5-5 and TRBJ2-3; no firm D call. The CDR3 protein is CASSFQQSGDTQYF. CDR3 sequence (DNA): TGTGCCAGCAGCTTTCAACAGTCTGGGGATACGCAGTATTTT.